These 24 T cell receptor beta chains came from one sample sequenced in a study of breast tumors, draining lymph nodes, adjacent tissues. TCRdb analysed the multiplex PCR reads with MiXCR anew, one entry per CDR3 protein. The sample contains 160,000 or so distinct CDR3 sequences, approximately 33% of which appear only once. Breast cancer patients provided tissue from their axillary draining lymph nodes. Sequenced: axillary lymph node tissue. The receptor source for this set is a female donor with breast cancer. Some clones in this sample may be carry-over from other donors' samples.

The chain recombines TRBV12-3 or TRBV12-4 with TRBJ1-4; no firm D call. Trimming removed 5 bases from V and 6 bases from J, with 7 bases in between. This CDR3 contains 12 residues. The CDR3 DNA is TGTGCCAGCAGTACCCGGGATGAAAAACTGTTTTTT. Translation gives CASSTRDEKLFF.

A few counts support this clonotype. A much bigger clone sits one base away, suggesting this may be a read error. V and J are TRBV12-3 or TRBV12-4 and TRBJ1-5; tentatively, D is TRBD1 (6 bases). The CDR3 sequence is 14 residues long. In DNA form, the CDR3 reads TGTGCCAGCAAGGGGGTTGGTAGCAATCAGCCCCGGCATTTT. Protein: CASKGVGSNQPRHF.

This clonotype occurred many times. V gene TRBV19 combines with J gene TRBJ1-5; tentatively, D is TRBD1 (6 bases). Trimming took 4 bases from V and 8 from J, leaving 15 bases between them. The CDR3 is 14 amino acids. Germline V gives CDR1 LNHDA, CDR2 SQIVND (reference sequence). CDR3 sequence reads: CASSNQGGGKPQHF. CDR3 coding DNA: TGTGCCAGTAGTAATCAAGGGGGGGGGAAGCCCCAGCATTTT. The whole variable domain, remainder taken from reference TRBV19 and TRBJ1-5, is DGGITQSPKYLFRKEGQNVTLSCEQNLNHDAMYWYRQDPGQGLRLIYYSQIVNDFQKGDIAEGYSVSREKKESFPLTVTSAQKNPTAFYLCASSNQGGGKPQHFGDGTRLSIL.

V and J are TRBV28 and TRBJ1-2; 7 bases match TRBD1. CDR1 and CDR2 (germline): MDHEN, SYDVKM. Losses at the gene ends were 2 bases for V and 4 bases for J; bases not matched to a gene: 10. The CDR3 is 16 amino acids. CDR3 region: CASSLMAQGYGYGYTF. The DNA of the CDR3 is TGTGCCAGCAGTTTAATGGCACAGGGGTACGGCTATGGCTACACCTTC.

The chain combines TRBV20-1 with TRBJ1-6, with 9 bases fitting TRBD1. This CDR3 has 15 residues. Germline CDR1 reads DFQATT; CDR2 reads SNEGSKA (reference sequence). The V segment lost 5 bases and the J segment 10 bases; nucleotides outside the gene matches: 12. CDR3 loop: CSARDRAPSRSPLHF. CDR3 bases: TGCAGTGCTCGGGACAGGGCCCCTTCTAGATCACCCCTCCACTTT.

In its sample, this clonotype was seen many times. The genes are TRBV18 and TRBJ2-7; TRBD2 agrees at 9 bases. J was trimmed by 2 bases and V by 2 bases; bases with no gene match: 13. The CDR3 loop spans 18 amino acids. Per the germline V gene, CDR1 is KGHSH and CDR2 is LQKENI. CDR3 loop: CASSPTGTSFRVAYEQYF. The CDR3 DNA follows: TGTGCCAGCTCACCAACAGGGACTAGCTTTAGAGTGGCCTACGAGCAGTACTTC.

This clonotype appeared many times. The chain has TRBV30 and TRBJ1-5, with D maybe TRBD1 (6 bases). Trimming removed 1 base from V and 7 bases from J, with 14 bases in between. The V gene's germline CDR1 is GTSNPN and CDR2 SVGIG (reference sequence). The CDR3 covers 14 residues. CDR3 DNA: TGTGCCTGGAGTGGACGGGGGCTCGGACAGCCCCAGCATTTT. Protein sequence: CAWSGRGLGQPQHF.

About this clonotype itself: Just one base apart from a much larger clone, this may be a read error. The conserved phenylalanine or tryptophan normally closing the CDR3 is absent here, so this likely arose from a read error. This chain links TRBV3-1 with TRBJ2-7, with D perhaps matching TRBD1 or TRBD2 (5 bases each). Trimming stripped 2 bases from V and 6 bases from J, with 14 bases between. Per the germline V gene, CDR1 is LGHDT and CDR2 is YNNKEL (reference sequence). CDR3 length: 14 residues. The CDR3 sequence: CASSQRDPGSEQYL. The CDR3 nucleotides are TGTGCCAGCAGCCAACGGGACCCCGGCAGCGAGCAGTACCTC.

This clonotype was counted many times. V is TRBV5-1 and J is TRBJ2-7, with 10 bases fitting TRBD2. Losses at the gene ends were 3 bases for V and 7 bases for J; bases not matched to a gene: 7. The CDR3 sequence is 14 residues long. Germline V CDR1 and CDR2: SGHRS, YFSETQ. The CDR3 nucleotides are TGCGCCAGCAGCTCTACCCAGACTAGCGGGGAGCAGTACTTC. It codes for CASSSTQTSGEQYF.

V and J are TRBV20-1 and TRBJ2-7; 8 bases map to TRBD1. This CDR3 spans 14 amino acids. After removal of 6 bases from V and 6 bases from J, the junction contained 13 bases not matched to a gene. Looked up from germline, CDR1 is DFQATT and CDR2 is SNEGSKA (reference sequence). CDR3 loop: CSAAGGWDKFEQYF. In DNA, the CDR3 is TGCAGTGCAGCAGGGGGCTGGGATAAGTTCGAGCAGTACTTC.

This clonotype was observed many times. The chain employs TRBV11-2 and TRBJ2-2; 7 nucleotides align to TRBD2. The CDR3 length is 15 residues. The V and J ends lost 1 base and 6 bases, in that order; junction bases with no gene match: 5. Germline CDR1 SGHAT, CDR2 FQNNGV. The CDR3 spells CASSLVIAGAGELFF. CDR3 DNA: TGTGCCAGCAGCTTAGTAATTGCGGGGGCCGGGGAGCTGTTTTTT.

About this clonotype itself: Relative to the germline gene, one junction end is altered; a read error may explain this. This chain connects TRBV5-1 to TRBJ2-5; a possible D gene is TRBD1 (6 bases). The germline CDR1 and CDR2 sequences are SGHRS and YFSETQ. The CDR3 runs to 18 residues. The CDR3 spells CASSPRENPDRTQETQYF. The DNA of the CDR3 is TGTGCCAGCAGCCCACGCGAAAACCCAGACAGGACCCAAGAGACCCAGTACTTC.

Ten or more counts support this clonotype. This chain uses TRBV7-8 with TRBJ2-5, with 15 nucleotides matching TRBD2. The CDR3 loop spans 17 amino acids. Germline V lookup: CDR1 SGHVS, CDR2 FQNEAQ. J was trimmed by 3 bases and V by 0 bases; bases with no gene match: 2. The CDR3 DNA reads as TGTGCCAGCAGCTTAGCCGGACTAGCGGGGGGGAAAGAGACCCAGTACTTC. Protein product: CASSLAGLAGGKETQYF.

With regard to this clonotype: The final CDR3 position lacks the conserved phenylalanine or tryptophan, pointing to a likely read error. The chain is built from TRBV7-9 and TRBJ2-5; D is ambiguous. Germline-derived CDR1 and CDR2 are SEHNR and FQNEAQ (reference sequence). Trimming removed 5 bases at V and 5 bases at J, with 15 bases between. The CDR3 contains 14 residues. The DNA for the CDR3 is TGTGCCAGCAGCCCGGCAGGCTCTCGGGAGACCCAGTACGTC. Its protein product is CASSPAGSRETQYV.

A word on this clonotype: Given a much more abundant clone one base away, this may be a read error. This chain uses TRBV6-5 with TRBJ1-2; 8 bases are a match to TRBD1. CDR1 and CDR2 from the germline V gene are MNHEY and SVGAGI. This CDR3 is 13 amino acids long. Trimming cost V 2 bases and J 8 bases; bases outside gene matches: 4. The CDR3 DNA sequence: TGTGCCAGCAGTTACACCAGGGGGCGAGGCTACACCTTC. The encoded protein is CASSYTRGRGYTF.

This clonotype has a single count. The CDR3 sequence is CASSLPTSGGDNEQFF. CDR3 sequence (DNA): TGTGCCAGCAGCTTACCAACTAGCGGGGGTGACAATGAGCAGTTCTTC. This chain joins TRBV7-9 and TRBJ2-1; 11 bases agree with TRBD2. The V gene's germline CDR1 is SEHNR and CDR2 FQNEAQ (reference sequence). V shed 2 bases and J 5 bases; nucleotides not matched to a gene: 5. The CDR3 runs to 16 residues. The full variable domain, its missing parts supplied by reference TRBV7-9 and TRBJ2-1, is DTGVSQNPRHKITKRGQNVTFRCDPISEHNRLYWYRQTLGQGPEFLTYFQNEAQLEKSRLLSDRFSAERPKGSFSTLEIQRTEQGDSAMYLCASSLPTSGGDNEQFFGPGTRLTVL.

This sequence joins TRBV6-6 and TRBJ2-2; no definite D call. With 0 bases removed from V and 13 bases from J, the gap between germline ends came to 12 bases. Per germline, CDR1 MNHNY and CDR2 SVGAGI (reference sequence). The CDR3 sequence is 13 residues long. The DNA for the CDR3 is TGTGCCAGCAGTTACTCGATTTACGCAGCGCTGTTTTTT. Amino acids: CASSYSIYAALFF.

The table lists this clonotype with many counts. The chain combines TRBV7-2 with TRBJ2-1; perhaps TRBD2 as D (5 bases). The CDR3 is 14 amino acids. Germline lookup yields CDR1 SGHTA and CDR2 FQGNSA. The V and J ends lost 1 base and 7 bases respectively, with 11 bases between them. The chain's CDR3 is CASSLGWRRNEQFF. In nucleotides, the CDR3 is TGTGCCAGCAGCTTAGGATGGAGGAGGAATGAGCAGTTCTTC.

A word on this clonotype: A much larger clone differs from this one at a single base, so this may be a read error. The J gene is TRBJ2-7, the V gene TRBV12-3 or TRBV12-4, with D unclear. The CDR3 runs to 14 residues. V was pared by 10 bases and J by 3 bases, with 19 bases between. The CDR3 DNA follows: TGTGCCACCTTCAACGGGCCCCCTGACTACGAGCAGTACTTC. It encodes CATFNGPPDYEQYF.

The sample holds many counts of this clonotype. This chain links TRBV5-6 with TRBJ2-1; 13 bases map to TRBD2. This CDR3 is 17 amino acids long. Germline loops: CDR1 SGHDT, CDR2 YYEEEE. V lost 4 bases and J lost 4; bases outside the gene matches: 8. CDR3 sequence (DNA): TGTGCCAGCAGCGACATGACTAGCGGGGGGCCTTACAATGAGCAGTTCTTC. Encoded protein: CASSDMTSGGPYNEQFF.

Many counts were recorded for this clonotype. This sequence joins TRBV20-1 and TRBJ2-5; TRBD2 might be the D (5 bases). CDR1 and CDR2 (germline): DFQATT, SNEGSKA (reference sequence). V was shortened by 3 bases and J by 7 bases, with 12 bases between the two germline ends. The CDR3 has 12 amino acids. The CDR3 loop is CSARDSRWTQYF. The CDR3 DNA sequence: TGCAGTGCTAGGGACTCCCGGTGGACCCAGTACTTC.

The table lists this clonotype with a few counts. The gene calls are TRBV11-2 and TRBJ1-1, with D possibly being TRBD1 (5 bases). The V and J ends lost 2 bases and 4 bases respectively, with 17 bases between them. The CDR3 sequence is 16 residues long. The germline gives CDR1 SGHAT, CDR2 FQNNGV. The chain's CDR3 is CASSLNRGARGTEAFF. The CDR3 coding sequence is TGTGCCAGCAGCTTAAATCGTGGGGCGCGTGGCACTGAAGCTTTCTTT.

This clonotype was seen repeatedly, ten times or more. The rearrangement uses TRBV30 and TRBJ2-1, with TRBD2 as a possible D gene (6 bases). In germline, CDR1 is GTSNPN, CDR2 SVGIG (reference sequence). This CDR3 is 16 amino acids long. Trimming removed 2 bases from V and 0 bases from J, with 14 bases in between. In DNA form, the CDR3 reads TGTGCCTGGAGTCCCCGGGGGACCTTCTCCTACAATGAGCAGTTCTTC. Residues: CAWSPRGTFSYNEQFF.

This clonotype was seen many times. The chain couples TRBV19 to TRBJ2-5, with 9 bases matching TRBD1. Germline V gene lookup returns CDR1 LNHDA and CDR2 SQIVND (reference sequence). Losses at the gene ends were 3 bases for V and 5 bases for J; bases not matched to a gene: 7. This CDR3 has 15 amino acids. CDR3 in DNA: TGTGCCAGTAGTATTCGGACAGGGGTATGGGAGACCCAGTACTTC. This sequence encodes CASSIRTGVWETQYF.